The 23 T cell receptor beta chains given below trace back to one sample, sequenced in a study of post-analysis software for immune sequencing data. Findings of the study overall: Roughly 5 TRBV segments (TRBV5-6, TRBV5-1 and TRBV20-1 among them) occurred more frequently in patients than in controls.

cDNA libraries for TCR beta contained unique molecular identifiers. TCRdb re-called the PCR reads with MiXCR, one entry per CDR3 protein. This table has roughly 800,000 distinct CDR3 sequences, about 32% appearing once. Their recognized antigens are unknown. What was sequenced was blood. These receptors all come from a girl between 10 and 17 years old with multiple sclerosis.

A few counts support this clonotype. The chain has TRBV10-3 and TRBJ2-3, with D perhaps matching TRBD2 (6 bases). V lost 0 bases and J lost 6, with 22 bases in between. Germline lookup yields CDR1 ENHRY and CDR2 SYGVKD. This CDR3 is built from 18 residues. The CDR3 protein is CAISESISLAIPGDTQYF. CDR3 nucleotide sequence: TGTGCCATCAGTGAGTCCATCTCCCTAGCGATACCCGGGGATACGCAGTATTTT.

The rearrangement uses TRBV10-2 and TRBJ1-5; D uncertain. Germline CDR1 WSHSY, CDR2 SAAADI. CDR3 length equals 15 residues. Between the trimmed V and J ends, which lost 2 bases and 0 bases, there was a span of 8 bases. The CDR3, as DNA: TGCGCCAGCAGTGAGGCGGACGTTAGCAATCAGCCCCAGCATTTT. Protein: CASSEADVSNQPQHF.

This rearrangement joins TRBV4-2 to TRBJ2-1; no clear D. The CDR3 is made up of 14 amino acids. The germline gives CDR1 LGHNA, CDR2 YNFKEQ. Deletions cut 1 base from V and 8 bases from J, with 12 bases between. Here the CDR3 DNA reads TGTGCCAGCAGCCAAGGGCAGGCCGGCTATGAGCAGTTCTTC. Its translation: CASSQGQAGYEQFF.

The gene calls are TRBV7-9 and TRBJ1-1; D unresolved. Germline V CDR1 and CDR2: SEHNR, FQNEAQ (reference sequence). The CDR3 is 12 residues long. The germline V and J ends were trimmed by 3 bases and 11 bases, with 13 bases remaining between them. The CDR3 coding sequence is TGTGCCAGCAGCTTTGGTGGAGAAGAGGCTTTCTTT. Translation gives CASSFGGEEAFF.

The chain is built from TRBV7-2 and TRBJ2-5, with TRBD1 matching over 7 bases. V lost 5 bases to trimming and J lost 11 bases; unmatched junction nucleotides: 17. CDR3 length equals 15 residues. Germline lookup yields CDR1 SGHTA and CDR2 FQGNSA. The CDR3 DNA sequence: TGTGCCAGCAGCCTTTACACAGGGGTCCACAATGAGCAGTACTTC. This translates into CASSLYTGVHNEQYF.

The CDR3 nucleotides read TGCAGTGCTTCCAACCAAGGACGCACAGATACGCAGTATTTT. Protein product: CSASNQGRTDTQYF. This sequence joins TRBV20-1 and TRBJ2-3; the D is unclear. Germline CDR1 DFQATT, CDR2 SNEGSKA (reference sequence). V was shortened by 5 bases and J by 1 base, with 13 bases between the two germline ends. The CDR3 spans 14 residues.

The chain couples TRBV7-8 to TRBJ2-1; no clear D gene. The CDR3 is 14 residues long. Trimming shortened V by 5 bases and J by 8 bases, and 16 bases separated the two germline ends. Germline V gene sequence: CDR1 SGHVS, CDR2 FQNEAQ. In DNA, the CDR3 is TGTGCCAGCAGCCCTCTCAGGCAGCGCGATGAGCAGTTCTTC. It is translated as CASSPLRQRDEQFF. The full variable domain, completed using reference TRBV7-8 and TRBJ2-1, is GAGVSQSPRYKVAKRGQDVALRCDPISGHVSLFWYQQALGQGPEFLTYFQNEAQLDKSGLPSDRFFAERPEGSVSTLKIQRTQQEDSAVYLCASSPLRQRDEQFFGPGTRLTVL.

The genes are TRBV5-1 and TRBJ2-3; TRBD1 is a possible D gene (6 bases). The V end lost 5 bases, the J end lost 0 bases, and 13 bases lay between the germline ends. CDR3 size: 15 residues. Germline-derived CDR1 and CDR2 are SGHRS and YFSETQ. This chain's CDR3 is CASSFADSSTDTQYF. The CDR3 DNA reads as TGCGCCAGCAGTTTTGCGGACAGTAGCACAGATACGCAGTATTTT.

CDR3 region: CASSYSAERKLRTQYF. The CDR3 nucleotides read TGTGCCAGCAGTTACTCGGCGGAACGGAAGTTACGGACCCAGTACTTC. The genes are TRBV6-6 and TRBJ2-5, with unresolved D. Germline values: CDR1 MNHNY, CDR2 SVGAGI (reference sequence). V gave up 0 bases and J gave up 7 bases, with 18 bases separating them. The CDR3 spans 16 residues.

In DNA, the CDR3 is TGTGCCAGCAGTTCCGGACCCGGGGGGTCCTTTATGGATACGCAGTATTTT. Its translation is CASSSGPGGSFMDTQYF. The V and J genes are TRBV6-5 and TRBJ2-3, with 7 bases lining up with TRBD2. The CDR3 is 17 residues long. The germline V gene has CDR1 MNHEY and CDR2 SVGAGI. Trimming at V came to 4 bases and at J to 6 bases, leaving 16 bases not matched to a gene.

This clonotype came up many times. The gene calls are TRBV20-1 and TRBJ2-5, with TRBD2 identical over 12 bases. V trimming: 2 bases; J trimming: 5 bases; junction bases outside the gene matches: 3. CDR3 length: 14 residues. CDR1 is DFQATT and CDR2 is SNEGSKA in the germline V gene (reference sequence). CDR3 amino acids: CSARTSGGRETQYF. The CDR3 DNA follows: TGCAGTGCTAGAACTAGCGGGGGGAGGGAGACCCAGTACTTC.

This chain joins TRBV20-1 and TRBJ2-7; 14 bases match TRBD2. The V gene end was trimmed by 3 bases and the J gene end by 1 base; junction bases not matched to a gene: 5. The CDR3 runs to 16 residues. Germline values: CDR1 DFQATT, CDR2 SNEGSKA (reference sequence). CDR3 residues: CSARGTSGRLSYEQYF. In nucleotides, the CDR3 is TGCAGTGCTAGGGGGACTAGCGGGAGATTGTCCTACGAGCAGTACTTC.

This clonotype has more than one count but fewer than ten. The CDR3 DNA reads as TGTGCCAGCACTCAGGGTAATAGGAATTCACCCCTCCACTTT. Its translation: CASTQGNRNSPLHF. The chain combines TRBV4-2 with TRBJ1-6; a weak D match, TRBD1 (5 bases). In germline, CDR1 is LGHNA, CDR2 YNFKEQ. V was clipped by 7 bases and J by 7 bases, with 14 bases between them. This CDR3 comprises 14 residues.

This clonotype was seen many times. This chain joins TRBV20-1 and TRBJ2-1; 12 bases agree with TRBD2. Trimming took 2 bases from V and 4 from J; bases not matched to a gene: 0. Looked up from germline, CDR1 is DFQATT and CDR2 is SNEGSKA (reference sequence). This CDR3 has 14 amino acids. The CDR3 nucleotides are TGCAGTGCTAGACTAGCGGGAGGGTACAATGAGCAGTTCTTC. Its translation is CSARLAGGYNEQFF.

This clonotype was observed a handful of times. V usage is TRBV11-3 and J usage is TRBJ1-2; no reliable D call. The germline gives CDR1 SGHNT, CDR2 YENEEA. The V end was cut by 5 bases, the J end by 4 bases, with 14 bases between. This CDR3 has 14 residues. CDR3 in DNA: TGTGCCAGCAGCACCCGGCGGCGGGCCTATGGCTACACCTTC. Its protein is CASSTRRRAYGYTF.

This clonotype has a count of ten or more. V usage is TRBV5-6 and J usage is TRBJ2-3; D is unclear. The CDR3 runs 13 residues. V shed 0 bases and J shed 2 bases, with 4 bases lying between them. The germline V gene has CDR1 SGHDT and CDR2 YYEEEE. CDR3 bases: TGTGCCAGCAGCTTGGTAGTCACAGATACGCAGTATTTT. This translates into CASSLVVTDTQYF.

V is TRBV28 and J is TRBJ1-1, with D possibly TRBD1 on 6 matching bases. Trimming took off 5 bases at V and 2 bases at J, with 18 bases between the two ends. Germline V gene sequence: CDR1 MDHEN, CDR2 SYDVKM. The CDR3 extends over 16 amino acids. The CDR3 DNA follows: TGTGCCAGCAGTCCGGACAGTTGGGAATTAAACACTGAAGCTTTCTTT. Its translation: CASSPDSWELNTEAFF. The variable domain in full, completed from reference TRBV28 and TRBJ1-1, reads DVKVTQSSRYLVKRTGEKVFLECVQDMDHENMFWYRQDPGLGLRLIYFSYDVKMKEKGDIPEGYSVSREKKERFSLILESASTNQTSMYLCASSPDSWELNTEAFFGQGTRLTVV.

As to this clonotype: A read error may account for a junction end that differs from germline. J is TRBJ1-3 and V is TRBV24-1, with no clear D. Germline loops: CDR1 KGHDR, CDR2 SFDVKD. The CDR3 contains 13 residues. The CDR3 DNA reads as TGTGCCACCAGTGAGGGTGCTGGATACACCATATATTTT. Its protein product is CATSEGAGYTIYF.

Remarks on this clonotype: Possible read error: a much larger clone is one base away. V usage is TRBV9 and J usage is TRBJ2-3, with TRBD2 identical over 7 bases. The CDR3 consists of 17 residues. The germline gives CDR1 SGDLS, CDR2 YYNGEE. V was pared by 4 bases and J by 11 bases, with 22 bases of the junction left unmatched. The CDR3 is CASSPRAVAGVVGMQYF. The DNA of the CDR3 is TGTGCCAGCAGCCCCAGGGCCGTGGCGGGAGTGGTGGGTATGCAGTATTTT.

This clonotype was observed a handful of times. The genes are TRBV7-2 and TRBJ1-2; no clear D gene. CDR3 length: 13 amino acids. V dropped 0 bases and J dropped 4 bases, with 6 bases sitting between them. Germline V lookup: CDR1 SGHTA, CDR2 FQGNSA. The CDR3 DNA sequence: TGTGCCAGCAGCTTAGCGCGGACCTATGGCTACACCTTC. Its protein product is CASSLARTYGYTF. The complete variable domain, with remaining parts taken from reference TRBV7-2 and TRBJ1-2, reads GAGVSQSPSNKVTEKGKDVELRCDPISGHTALYWYRQSLGQGLEFLIYFQGNSAPDKSGLPSDRFSAERTGGSVSTLTIQRTQQEDSAVYLCASSLARTYGYTFGSGTRLTVV.

The rearrangement links TRBV29-1 to TRBJ2-3; TRBD1 aligns across 10 bases. This CDR3 contains 14 residues. CDR1 and CDR2 (germline): SQVTM, ANQGSEA. V dropped 4 bases and J dropped 4; count of bases not matched to a gene: 5. CDR3 sequence: CSVVGTGAADTQYF. DNA for the CDR3: TGCAGCGTTGTGGGGACAGGGGCCGCAGATACGCAGTATTTT.

The V call is TRBV4-1, the J call TRBJ2-5, with 10 bases that match TRBD1. Germline values: CDR1 MGHRA, CDR2 YSYEKL. This CDR3 comprises 16 residues. With 5 bases clipped from V and 5 bases from J, the junction kept 11 bases outside the gene matches. In nucleotides, the CDR3 is TGCGCCAGCAGCGACTCCGGGACAGGGGTCCGGGAGACCCAGTACTTC. Protein: CASSDSGTGVRETQYF.

The chain recombines TRBV20-1 with TRBJ2-1, with a weak D call TRBD1 (6 bases). Germline V gene lookup returns CDR1 DFQATT and CDR2 SNEGSKA (reference sequence). The CDR3 totals 16 residues. The V gene lost 5 bases and the J gene lost 0 bases, with 17 bases spanning the gap. This chain's CDR3 is CSAELIQGSSYNEQFF. The CDR3 region has the DNA TGCAGTGCTGAGCTAATTCAGGGGAGCTCCTACAATGAGCAGTTCTTC.